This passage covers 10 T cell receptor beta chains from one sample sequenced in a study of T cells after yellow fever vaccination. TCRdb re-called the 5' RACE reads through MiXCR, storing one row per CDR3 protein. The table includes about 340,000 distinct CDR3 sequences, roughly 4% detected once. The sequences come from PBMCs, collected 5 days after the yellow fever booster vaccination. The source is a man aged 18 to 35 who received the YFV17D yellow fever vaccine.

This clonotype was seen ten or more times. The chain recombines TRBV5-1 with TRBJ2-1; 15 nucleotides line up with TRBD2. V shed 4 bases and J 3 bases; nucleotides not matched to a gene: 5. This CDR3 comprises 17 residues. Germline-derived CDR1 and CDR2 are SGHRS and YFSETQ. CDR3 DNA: TGCGCCAGCAGCGATGGACTAGCGGGGGGGCTCTACAATGAGCAGTTCTTC. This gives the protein CASSDGLAGGLYNEQFF.

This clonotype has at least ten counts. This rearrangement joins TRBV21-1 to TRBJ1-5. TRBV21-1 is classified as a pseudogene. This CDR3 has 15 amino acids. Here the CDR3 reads CASSTIDTRDQPQHF. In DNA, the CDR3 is TGTGCCAGCAGCACCATCGACACAAGGGATCAGCCCCAGCATTTT.

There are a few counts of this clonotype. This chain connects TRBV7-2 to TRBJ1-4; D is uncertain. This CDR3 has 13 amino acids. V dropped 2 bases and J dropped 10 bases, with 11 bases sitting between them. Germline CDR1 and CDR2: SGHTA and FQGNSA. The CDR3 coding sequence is TGTGCCAGCAGCTTATCCAATCTCGGAAAACTGTTTTTT. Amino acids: CASSLSNLGKLFF.

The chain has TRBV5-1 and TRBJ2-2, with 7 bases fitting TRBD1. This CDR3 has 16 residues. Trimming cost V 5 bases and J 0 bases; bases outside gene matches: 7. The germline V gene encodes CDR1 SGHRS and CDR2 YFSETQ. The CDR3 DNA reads TGCGCCAGCAGTCCGGAGACAGGGACGAACACCGGGGAGCTGTTTTTT. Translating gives CASSPETGTNTGELFF.

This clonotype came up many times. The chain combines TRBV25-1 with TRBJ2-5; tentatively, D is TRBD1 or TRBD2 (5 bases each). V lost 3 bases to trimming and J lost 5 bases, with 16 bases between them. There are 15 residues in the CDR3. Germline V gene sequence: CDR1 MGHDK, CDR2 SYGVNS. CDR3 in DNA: TGTGCCAGCAGTGATATGTCAGGGAGCGTGGAGACCCAGTACTTC. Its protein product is CASSDMSGSVETQYF.

The CDR3 region has the DNA TGTGCCAGCAGCTTCCCCGGGGGCCCAGATACGCAGTATTTT. Its protein product is CASSFPGGPDTQYF. The chain combines TRBV7-8 with TRBJ2-3, with D possibly called TRBD1 or TRBD2 (6 bases each). Looked up from germline, CDR1 is SGHVS and CDR2 is FQNEAQ. Trimming stripped 3 bases from V and 4 bases from J, with 11 bases between. The CDR3 is 14 residues long.

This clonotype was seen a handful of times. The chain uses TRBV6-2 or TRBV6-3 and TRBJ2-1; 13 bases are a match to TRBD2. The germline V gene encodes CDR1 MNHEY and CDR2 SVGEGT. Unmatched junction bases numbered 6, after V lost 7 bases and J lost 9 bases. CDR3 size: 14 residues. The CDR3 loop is CASTGTSGVGEQFF. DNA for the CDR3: TGTGCCAGCACCGGGACTAGCGGGGTTGGTGAGCAGTTCTTC.

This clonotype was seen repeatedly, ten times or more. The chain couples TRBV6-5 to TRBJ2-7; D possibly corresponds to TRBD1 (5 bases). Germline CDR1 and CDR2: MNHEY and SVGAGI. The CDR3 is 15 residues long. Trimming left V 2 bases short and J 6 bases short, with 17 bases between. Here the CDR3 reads CASSYRQTAGVEQYF. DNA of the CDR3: TGTGCCAGCAGTTACCGGCAGACAGCCGGTGTCGAGCAGTACTTC.

CDR3 sequence reads: CASSQVQAYYGYTF. Here the CDR3 DNA reads TGCGCCAGCAGCCAAGTTCAGGCTTACTATGGCTACACCTTC. This sequence joins TRBV4-1 and TRBJ1-2; D gene unclear. Germline loops: CDR1 MGHRA, CDR2 YSYEKL. The CDR3 is 14 amino acids. V gave up 1 base and J gave up 3 bases, with 9 bases separating them.

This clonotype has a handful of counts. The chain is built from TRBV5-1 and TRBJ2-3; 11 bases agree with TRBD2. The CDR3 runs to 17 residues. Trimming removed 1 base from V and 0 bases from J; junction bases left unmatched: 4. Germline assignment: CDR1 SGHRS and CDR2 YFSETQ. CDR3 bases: TGCGCCAGCAGCTTGACTAGCGGGGGACATAGCACAGATACGCAGTATTTT. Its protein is CASSLTSGGHSTDTQYF.